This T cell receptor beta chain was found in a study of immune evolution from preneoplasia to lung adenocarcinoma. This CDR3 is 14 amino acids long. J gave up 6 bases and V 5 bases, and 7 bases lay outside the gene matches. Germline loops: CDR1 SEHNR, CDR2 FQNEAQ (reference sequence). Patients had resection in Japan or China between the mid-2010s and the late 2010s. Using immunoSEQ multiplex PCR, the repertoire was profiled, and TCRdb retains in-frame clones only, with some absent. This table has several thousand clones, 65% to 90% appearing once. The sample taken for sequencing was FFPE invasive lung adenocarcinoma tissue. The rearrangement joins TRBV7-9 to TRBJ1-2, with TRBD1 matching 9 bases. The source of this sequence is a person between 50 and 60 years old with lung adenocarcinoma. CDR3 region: CASSNRQGEDGYTF. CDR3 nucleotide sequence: TGTGCCAGCAGCAACCGACAGGGGGAAGATGGCTACACCTTC.